Listed here are 6 T cell receptor beta chains from one sample, sequenced in a study of early T cells in non-severe SARS-CoV-2 infection. TCRdb passed the 5' RACE reads through MiXCR, listing each CDR3 protein once. The sample includes some 100,000 distinct CDR3 sequences, over 12% of them seen just once. Specimen: whole blood. The receptors come from an adult who was a healthcare worker with PCR-confirmed SARS-CoV-2 infection or an uninfected control (not recorded which).

The rearrangement joins TRBV6-1 to TRBJ2-4; D perhaps matches TRBD1 (5 bases). Germline CDR1 is MNHNS and CDR2 is SASEGT. The CDR3 totals 14 residues. V lost 3 bases, J lost 0 bases, and 6 bases lay in between. CDR3 sequence (DNA): TGTGCCAGCAGTGAGGGGCTAGCCAAAAACATTCAGTACTTC. Protein: CASSEGLAKNIQYF.

Many counts were recorded for this clonotype. The chain joins TRBV12-3 or TRBV12-4 to TRBJ1-5, with 9 positions matching TRBD1. Trimming took 5 bases from V and 0 from J; bases not matched to a gene: 8. This CDR3 spans 17 amino acids. The CDR3: CASSPGTGSASNQPQHF. The CDR3 DNA is TGTGCCAGCAGTCCCGGGACAGGGAGCGCTAGCAATCAGCCCCAGCATTTT.

This clonotype was found many times. The V gene is TRBV29-1, the J gene TRBJ2-1; 7 bases match TRBD2. The CDR3 runs 12 residues. J gave up 3 bases and V 7 bases, and 3 bases lay outside the gene matches. Germline V gene data show CDR1 as SQVTM and CDR2 as ANQGSEA. This chain's CDR3 is CSARGVYNEQFF. The CDR3 DNA reads as TGCAGCGCTCGGGGGGTCTACAATGAGCAGTTCTTC.

The genes are TRBV6-6 and TRBJ1-4; 7 positions match TRBD1. V lost 11 bases to trimming and J lost 0 bases; unmatched junction nucleotides: 9. The CDR3 is 15 amino acids. In germline, CDR1 is MNHNY, CDR2 SVGAGI (reference sequence). The CDR3 nucleotides are TGTGCCGAGTCCCAGGGGGACGCAACTAATGAAAAACTGTTTTTT. Amino acid sequence: CAESQGDATNEKLFF.

Here the CDR3 DNA reads TGCGCCAGCAGCCGAGAAGAGGGCCGAGCTTTCTTT. This sequence encodes CASSREEGRAFF. The chain recombines TRBV5-1 with TRBJ1-1; no definite D call. Trimming pared 4 bases from V and 10 bases from J, leaving 14 bases between. Germline lookup yields CDR1 SGHRS and CDR2 YFSETQ. The CDR3 covers 12 residues. Drawing the rest from reference TRBV5-1 and TRBJ1-1, the complete variable domain is KAGVTQTPRYLIKTRGQQVTLSCSPISGHRSVSWYQQTPGQGLQFLFEYFSETQRNKGNFPGRFSGRQFSNSRSEMNVSTLELGDSALYLCASSREEGRAFFGQGTRLTVV.

The chain joins TRBV12-3 or TRBV12-4 to TRBJ1-3, with D perhaps TRBD1 (5 bases). This CDR3 has 16 residues. Trimming cost V 1 base and J 2 bases, with 12 bases left between them. The CDR3 region has the DNA TGTGCCAGCAGTTTAGGGTTTGGGGGGGCTGGAAACACCATATATTTT. This sequence encodes CASSLGFGGAGNTIYF.